A single sample gave rise to the 26 T cell receptor beta chains below, sequenced in a study of CD8+ T cells in alopecia areata. Investigators isolated RNA and reverse transcribed it into cDNA to act as the sequencing template. Profiling relied on immunoSEQ multiplex PCR, and the TCRdb table lists in-frame clones only, not all of them. The table records some 110,000 clones, about 61% of them present only once. Sequencing was done on a sample of CD4+ T cells sorted from blood. The receptors stem from a human donor in good health.

V gene TRBV7-3 combines with J gene TRBJ1-6; D gene ambiguous. Germline V CDR1 and CDR2: SGHTA, FQGTGA. The germline V and J ends were trimmed by 6 bases and 6 bases, with 6 bases remaining between them. The CDR3 length is 12 residues. The DNA of the CDR3 is TGTGCCAGCAGTCTCCCTAATTCACCCCTCCACTTT. It codes for CASSLPNSPLHF.

The rearrangement uses TRBV7-6 and TRBJ1-2; a possible D gene is TRBD1 (6 bases). CDR1 is SGHVS and CDR2 is FNYEAQ in the germline V gene. Trimming stripped 1 base from V and 3 bases from J, with 15 bases between. The CDR3 loop spans 16 amino acids. The CDR3 DNA is TGTGCCAGCAGCTTAGGTTGGGCCAGGGGATACTATGGCTACACCTTC. This gives the protein CASSLGWARGYYGYTF.

The rearrangement uses TRBV7-9 and TRBJ2-5; 8 nucleotides match TRBD1. This CDR3 is built from 17 residues. Germline V gene lookup returns CDR1 SEHNR and CDR2 FQNEAQ (reference sequence). Unmatched junction bases numbered 15, after V lost 4 bases and J lost 5 bases. CDR3 residues: CASSSPRTGPMAETQYF. As DNA, the CDR3 is TGTGCCAGCAGCTCCCCCCGGACAGGGCCGATGGCGGAGACCCAGTACTTC. The complete variable domain, with remaining parts taken from reference TRBV7-9 and TRBJ2-5, reads DTGVSQNPRHKITKRGQNVTFRCDPISEHNRLYWYRQTLGQGPEFLTYFQNEAQLEKSRLLSDRFSAERPKGSFSTLEIQRTEQGDSAMYLCASSSPRTGPMAETQYFGPGTRLLVL.

The V gene is TRBV5-1, the J gene TRBJ1-4; D might be TRBD1 (5 bases). V lost 3 bases and J 6 bases, leaving 12 bases between the germline ends. CDR1 SGHRS and CDR2 YFSETQ come from the germline V gene. The CDR3 covers 14 residues. CDR3 coding DNA: TGCGCCAGCAGCTATGGGGGTACGGATGAAAAACTGTTTTTT. It is translated as CASSYGGTDEKLFF. Full variable domain (missing parts from reference TRBV5-1 and TRBJ1-4): KAGVTQTPRYLIKTRGQQVTLSCSPISGHRSVSWYQQTPGQGLQFLFEYFSETQRNKGNFPGRFSGRQFSNSRSEMNVSTLELGDSALYLCASSYGGTDEKLFFGSGTQLSVL.

The V and J genes are TRBV7-9 and TRBJ2-7; D uncertain. This CDR3 spans 12 amino acids. V was pared by 4 bases and J by 3 bases, with 7 bases between. Germline-derived CDR1 and CDR2 are SEHNR and FQNEAQ (reference sequence). CDR3 amino acids: CASSYRVYEQYF. For the CDR3, the DNA is TGTGCCAGCAGCTACCGGGTCTACGAGCAGTACTTC.

This clone was observed a handful of times. Within the sample, other DNA sequences also encode this same CDR3. The J gene is TRBJ1-1, the V gene TRBV29-1; D is possibly TRBD1 (6 bases). The length of the CDR3 is 11 residues. Per germline, CDR1 SQVTM and CDR2 ANQGSEA. The V gene lost 4 bases and the J gene lost 5 bases, with 8 bases spanning the gap. The CDR3 bases are TGCAGCGTTGGAACAGGGACTGAAGCTTTCTTT. Encoded protein: CSVGTGTEAFF.

The J gene is TRBJ2-5, the V gene TRBV7-8; 9 bases are shared with TRBD1. The CDR3 consists of 16 residues. The germline CDR1 and CDR2 sequences are SGHVS and FQNEAQ. V gave up 0 bases and J gave up 5 bases; unmatched junction bases: 7. The CDR3 sequence is CASSLARDRAGETQYF. In DNA form, the CDR3 reads TGTGCCAGCAGCTTAGCCCGGGACAGGGCCGGGGAGACCCAGTACTTC.

Only a few counts were recorded for this clone. The V and J genes are TRBV6-5 and TRBJ1-1; TRBD1 aligns across 7 bases. Germline CDR1 is MNHEY and CDR2 is SVGAGI. V trimming: 0 bases; J trimming: 3 bases; junction bases outside the gene matches: 7. The CDR3 sequence is 16 residues long. CDR3 DNA: TGTGCCAGCAGTTACTCCGGCGCAGGGGGTTACACTGAAGCTTTCTTT. Its translation: CASSYSGAGGYTEAFF.

J is TRBJ1-5 and V is TRBV29-1, with D maybe TRBD1 (6 bases). V was clipped by 7 bases and J by 5 bases, with 15 bases between them. This CDR3 is 13 amino acids long. Germline CDR1 is SQVTM and CDR2 is ANQGSEA. The CDR3 sequence: CSASRGSDQPQHF. The CDR3 DNA reads TGCAGCGCATCAAGGGGGTCGGATCAGCCCCAGCATTTT.

The chain recombines TRBV6-6 with TRBJ2-5; TRBD1 matches 9 bases. There are 14 residues in the CDR3. After removal of 5 bases from V and 4 bases from J, the junction contained 5 bases not matched to a gene. In germline, CDR1 is MNHNY, CDR2 SVGAGI (reference sequence). Here the CDR3 DNA reads TGTGCCAGCAGTGGGACAGGGACGCGAGAGACCCAGTACTTC. Protein: CASSGTGTRETQYF.

V is TRBV28 and J is TRBJ2-3; D remains ambiguous. The V and J ends lost 6 bases and 0 bases respectively, with 13 bases between them. CDR1 MDHEN and CDR2 SYDVKM come from the germline V gene. The CDR3 runs 15 residues. The CDR3 coding sequence is TGTGCCAGCAGCGGACGGATCGCTAGCACAGATACGCAGTATTTT. Translation: CASSGRIASTDTQYF.

V usage is TRBV9 and J usage is TRBJ2-3, with 9 bases fitting TRBD2. The CDR3 spans 16 residues. Losses at the gene ends were 3 bases for V and 0 bases for J; bases not matched to a gene: 5. From germline, CDR1 is SGDLS and CDR2 YYNGEE. The DNA of the CDR3 is TGTGCCAGCAGCGCCGCGGGGGGGTATAGCACAGATACGCAGTATTTT. This encodes CASSAAGGYSTDTQYF.

This rearrangement joins TRBV29-1 to TRBJ2-5; 9 positions match TRBD1. This CDR3 contains 13 residues. Looked up from germline, CDR1 is SQVTM and CDR2 is ANQGSEA. The junction had 5 bases not matched to a gene; V was cut back by 7 bases and J by 2 bases. The CDR3 DNA reads as TGCAGCGCCGCACAGGGGGCGCAAGAGACCCAGTACTTC. Its translation: CSAAQGAQETQYF.

This rearrangement joins TRBV27 to TRBJ1-5; D may be TRBD1 (6 bases). CDR3 length: 15 residues. Germline values: CDR1 MNHEY, CDR2 SMNVEV (reference sequence). The V gene lost 8 bases and the J gene lost 1 base, with 15 bases spanning the gap. The chain's CDR3 is CASHPMGASNQPQHF. CDR3 coding DNA: TGTGCCAGCCATCCCATGGGGGCAAGCAATCAGCCCCAGCATTTT.

V and J are TRBV10-3 and TRBJ2-7; D remains ambiguous. Between the trimmed V and J ends, which lost 6 bases and 4 bases, there was a span of 16 bases. Germline CDR1 reads ENHRY; CDR2 reads SYGVKD. This CDR3 region has 14 residues. CDR3 bases: TGTGCCATCAGACCATCCGGGCCCCGGTACGAGCAGTACTTC. This gives the protein CAIRPSGPRYEQYF.

This chain joins TRBV15 and TRBJ1-1, with a possible D match to TRBD1 (5 bases). The CDR3 is 14 amino acids. The ends were cut back, 4 bases at V and 0 bases at J, with 9 bases in the middle. Germline values: CDR1 LNHNV, CDR2 YYDKDF (reference sequence). CDR3 DNA: TGTGCCACCAGCACCAGGGCCATGAACACTGAAGCTTTCTTT. Translation: CATSTRAMNTEAFF.

The chain recombines TRBV11-2 with TRBJ2-3; 9 positions agree with TRBD2. Germline CDR1 is SGHAT and CDR2 is FQNNGV. The CDR3 contains 15 residues. V was pared by 2 bases and J by 3 bases, with 3 bases of the junction left unmatched. CDR3 sequence (DNA): TGTGCCAGCAGCTTATCGGGACTAGCTACAGATACGCAGTATTTT. It encodes CASSLSGLATDTQYF.

The table lists this clone with a few counts. The genes are TRBV15 and TRBJ1-5; D is uncertain. This CDR3 contains 14 residues. V was shortened by 0 bases and J by 9 bases, with 12 bases between the two germline ends. CDR1 and CDR2 from the germline V gene are LNHNV and YYDKDF (reference sequence). The CDR3 nucleotides read TGTGCCACCAGCAGAGATTTAGCCGCTGGGCCCCAGCATTTT. Its protein product is CATSRDLAAGPQHF.

The gene calls are TRBV2 and TRBJ2-3; possibly TRBD1 or TRBD2 for D (5 bases each). Trimming cost V 5 bases and J 1 base, with 10 bases left between them. This CDR3 contains 14 residues. Germline V gene sequence: CDR1 SNHLY, CDR2 FYNNEI. The CDR3 nucleotides read TGTGCCAGCAGTCTGGGGGTGGGCACAGATACGCAGTATTTT. Translating gives CASSLGVGTDTQYF.

In nucleotides, the CDR3 is TGTGCCACCCCGGGGGGGGACACTGAAGCTTTCTTT. Protein: CATPGGDTEAFF. V gene TRBV21-1 combines with J gene TRBJ1-1. TRBV21-1 is noted as a pseudogene. CDR3 length equals 12 residues.

This clone occurred a few times. The J gene is TRBJ2-1, the V gene TRBV5-1; TRBD1 matches 8 bases. The CDR3 totals 15 residues. The germline V gene encodes CDR1 SGHRS and CDR2 YFSETQ. The J segment lost 5 bases and the V segment lost 0 bases, leaving 4 bases of the junction unmatched. Written as DNA, the CDR3 is TGCGCCAGCAGCTTGGTGACAGGGGCCGACAATGAGCAGTTCTTC. Its protein is CASSLVTGADNEQFF.

This rearrangement joins TRBV30 to TRBJ2-4; D possibly corresponds to TRBD1 (5 bases). V lost 3 bases, J lost 2 bases, and 11 bases lay in between. Germline loops: CDR1 GTSNPN, CDR2 SVGIG (reference sequence). The CDR3 loop spans 14 amino acids. CDR3 nucleotide sequence: TGTGCCTGGAGCCCGAAGGGGACCAAAAACATTCAGTACTTC. Its translation is CAWSPKGTKNIQYF.

The chain is built from TRBV29-1 and TRBJ2-4; D call uncertain. This CDR3 has 13 amino acids. Trimming left V 7 bases short and J 1 base short, with 11 bases between. Germline V gene data show CDR1 as SQVTM and CDR2 as ANQGSEA. The CDR3 DNA follows: TGCAGCGGTGGAACTGGGGCCAAAAACATTCAGTACTTC. Protein product: CSGGTGAKNIQYF.

The rearrangement uses TRBV30 and TRBJ2-5; possible D gene TRBD1, 6 bases. V was cut by 0 bases and J by 7 bases, with 12 bases left in between. In germline, CDR1 is GTSNPN, CDR2 SVGIG (reference sequence). The CDR3 sequence is 13 residues long. The CDR3 DNA sequence: TGTGCCTGGAGTGTTCAAGGCAGGGGGACCCAGTACTTC. Translation: CAWSVQGRGTQYF.

This clone has a handful of counts. The J gene is TRBJ2-1, the V gene TRBV2; D perhaps matches TRBD1 (5 bases). The V and J ends lost 4 bases and 2 bases respectively, with 12 bases between them. The CDR3 has 15 amino acids. Per germline, CDR1 SNHLY and CDR2 FYNNEI. The CDR3 here is CASSVDTSTYNEQFF. CDR3 nucleotides: TGTGCCAGCAGTGTGGACACCTCGACCTACAATGAGCAGTTCTTC.

This clone was found a few times. This chain links TRBV29-1 with TRBJ1-2, with 10 bases lining up with TRBD1. The CDR3 extends over 13 amino acids. V shed 7 bases and J 0 bases; nucleotides not matched to a gene: 2. Germline assignment: CDR1 SQVTM and CDR2 ANQGSEA. The CDR3 sequence: CSAGQGTNYGYTF. The CDR3 DNA sequence: TGCAGCGCGGGACAGGGGACTAACTATGGCTACACCTTC. The full variable domain, rest sourced from reference TRBV29-1 and TRBJ1-2, is SAVISQKPSRDICQRGTSLTIQCQVDSQVTMMFWYRQQPGQSLTLIATANQGSEATYESGFVIDKFPISRPNLTFSTLTVSNMSPEDSSIYLCSAGQGTNYGYTFGSGTRLTVV.